The rows below give T cell receptor beta chains drawn from one sample of a study of T cell clusters in autoimmune cytopenias. Using the multiplex PCR reads, TCRdb records one entry per CDR3 protein without DNA. Its listing shows nearly 15,000 distinct CDR3 sequences. These data also featured in a second study, about T cell repertoires in aging, cancer and after chemotherapy.

Material: peripheral blood. Receptors were obtained from a human donor in good health. The CDR3 runs from the conserved cysteine through the conserved F or W. Some rows mark clone size as missing; the rest say once, few, many or name a class of expanded clone.

abundance	v_gene	j_gene	CDR3aa
medium-sized	TRBV29-1	TRBJ2-2	CSALGEHTGELFF
.	TRBV27	TRBJ2-5	CASSWQPGAGKTQYF
.	TRBV18	TRBJ2-3	CASSPIGGPGNTQYF
.	TRBV29-1	TRBJ1-2	CSVEKIMGPNDGYTF
.	TRBV6-6	TRBJ1-1	CASRLPQGGRAEAFF
.	TRBV6-2/TRBV6-3	TRBJ1-5	CASSFSPAPQHF
medium-sized	TRBV13	TRBJ2-5	CASSLFTGGETQYF
.	TRBV6-1	TRBJ2-5	CASSEAARETQYF
.	TRBV6-2/TRBV6-3	TRBJ2-7	CASTVPLSIGEQYF
.	TRBV6-5	TRBJ2-1	CASSYAGTSGYNEQFF
.	TRBV19	TRBJ1-2	CASSIWGGGYTF
.	TRBV5-4	TRBJ2-3	CASSLGFTDTQYF
.	TRBV7-9	TRBJ2-1	CASSRLAAYNEQFF
medium-sized	TRBV29-1	TRBJ2-5	CTVIGGRETQYF
.	TRBV24-1	TRBJ2-1	CATSGRTSGKNYNEQFF
.	TRBV27	TRBJ2-5	CASSRTYQETQYF
.	TRBV19	TRBJ1-3	CASRATMEDTIYF
.	TRBV7-9	TRBJ2-3	CASSLRLATQYF
.	TRBV24-1	TRBJ2-3	CATQATDTQYF
.	TRBV30	TRBJ2-1	CAWSLGGNEQFF
.	TRBV6-5	TRBJ2-2	CATQNSPGELFF